This TCR beta chain came from a study of T cells in women clearing cervical HPV infection. For the study at large: Controls gave blood once infection was undetectable; cases at lesion identification. HLA type stays a possible confounder, typing being limited.

The repertoire was sequenced with immunoSEQ multiplex PCR; TCRdb's copy has only in-frame clones and lacks some. This sample's table has about 20,000 clones. The CDR3 runs to 14 residues. In germline, CDR1 is SGHVS, CDR2 FNYEAQ. V lost 1 base and J lost 0, with 5 bases in between. With regard to this clone: Antigen specificity is unknown. With the read ending 3 residues before the CDR3 end, the germline J gene is used to fill in that end.

Study results and caveats: Repertoire richness, not evenness, was significantly elevated in CIN3+ cases versus controls. TRBV6-7 abundance was lower in cases than controls (around 0.1% versus 0.15%).

This receptor was taken from a woman between 18 and 69 years old with a cervical HPV16 infection that either progressed to CIN3+ or cleared (not recorded which). The sample consisted of blood buffy coat. The chain joins TRBV7-6 to TRBJ2-3; D uncertain. The chain's CDR3 is CASSLGHSTDTQYF. Incomplete CDR3 DNA: TGTGCCAGCAGCTTAGGACATAGCACAGATACG. The whole variable domain, filled in from reference TRBV7-6 and TRBJ2-3, reads GAGVSQSPRYKVTKRGQDVALRCDPISGHVSLYWYRQALGQGPEFLTYFNYEAQQDKSGLPNDRFSAERPEGSISTLTIQRTEQRDSAMYRCASSLGHSTDTQYFGPGTRLTVL.